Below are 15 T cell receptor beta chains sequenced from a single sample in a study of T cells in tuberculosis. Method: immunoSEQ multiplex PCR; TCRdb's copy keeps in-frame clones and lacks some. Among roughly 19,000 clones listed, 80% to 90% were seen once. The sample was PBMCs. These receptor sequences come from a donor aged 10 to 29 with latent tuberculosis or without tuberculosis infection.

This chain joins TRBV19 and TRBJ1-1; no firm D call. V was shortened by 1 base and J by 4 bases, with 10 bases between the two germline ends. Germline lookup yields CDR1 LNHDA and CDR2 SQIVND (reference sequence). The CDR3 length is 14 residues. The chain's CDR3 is CASSIVAATTEAFF. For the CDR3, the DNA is TGTGCCAGTAGTATAGTAGCGGCGACCACTGAAGCTTTCTTT.

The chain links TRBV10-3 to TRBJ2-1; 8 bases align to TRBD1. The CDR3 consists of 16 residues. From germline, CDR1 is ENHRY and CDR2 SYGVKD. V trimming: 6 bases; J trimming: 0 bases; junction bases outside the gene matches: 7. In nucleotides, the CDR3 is TGTGCCATCAGCGGGGACAGGCTAAGCTCCTACAATGAGCAGTTCTTC. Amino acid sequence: CAISGDRLSSYNEQFF.

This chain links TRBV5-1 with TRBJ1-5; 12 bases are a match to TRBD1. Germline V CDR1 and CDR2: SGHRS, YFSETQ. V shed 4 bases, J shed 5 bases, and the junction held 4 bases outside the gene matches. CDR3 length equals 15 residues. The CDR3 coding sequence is TGCGCCAGCAGCAGGGGACAGGGGGCCCATCAGCCCCAGCATTTT. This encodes CASSRGQGAHQPQHF.

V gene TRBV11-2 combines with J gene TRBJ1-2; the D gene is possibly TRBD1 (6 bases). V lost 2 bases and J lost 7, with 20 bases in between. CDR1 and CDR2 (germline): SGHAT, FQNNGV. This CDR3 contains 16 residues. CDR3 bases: TGTGCCAGCAGCTTACCCACGGACAGATCCATCCGTGGCTACACCTTC. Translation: CASSLPTDRSIRGYTF.

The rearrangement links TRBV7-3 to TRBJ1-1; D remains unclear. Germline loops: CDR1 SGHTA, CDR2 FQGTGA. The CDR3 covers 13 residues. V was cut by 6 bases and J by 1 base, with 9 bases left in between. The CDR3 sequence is CASSLARNTEAFF. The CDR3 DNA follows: TGTGCCAGCAGTTTAGCGAGGAACACTGAAGCTTTCTTT.

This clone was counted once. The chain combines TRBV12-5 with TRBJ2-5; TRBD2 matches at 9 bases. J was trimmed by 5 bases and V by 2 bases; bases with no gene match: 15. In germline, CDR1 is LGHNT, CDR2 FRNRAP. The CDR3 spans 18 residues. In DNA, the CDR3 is TGTGCTAGTGGTTTGCCGTATAGCGGGGGTGTTTATGACGAGACCCAGTACTTC. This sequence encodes CASGLPYSGGVYDETQYF.

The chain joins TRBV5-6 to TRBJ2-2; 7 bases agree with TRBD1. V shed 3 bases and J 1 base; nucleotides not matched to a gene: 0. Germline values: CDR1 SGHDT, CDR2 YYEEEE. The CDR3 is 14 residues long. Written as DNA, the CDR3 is TGTGCCAGCAGCTACAGGGGGAACACCGGGGAGCTGTTTTTT. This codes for CASSYRGNTGELFF.

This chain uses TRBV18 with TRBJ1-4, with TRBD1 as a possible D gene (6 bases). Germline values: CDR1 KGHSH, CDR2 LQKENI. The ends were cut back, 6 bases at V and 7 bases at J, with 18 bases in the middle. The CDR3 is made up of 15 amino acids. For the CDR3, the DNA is TGTGCCAGCTCCCGAAACGGGGGCGGGGGTGAAAAACTGTTTTTT. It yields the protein CASSRNGGGGEKLFF.

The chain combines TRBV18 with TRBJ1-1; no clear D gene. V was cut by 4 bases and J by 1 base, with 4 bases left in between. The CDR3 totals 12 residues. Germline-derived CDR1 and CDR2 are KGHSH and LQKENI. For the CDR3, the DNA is TGTGCCAGCTCACTAAAGAACACTGAAGCTTTCTTT. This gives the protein CASSLKNTEAFF.

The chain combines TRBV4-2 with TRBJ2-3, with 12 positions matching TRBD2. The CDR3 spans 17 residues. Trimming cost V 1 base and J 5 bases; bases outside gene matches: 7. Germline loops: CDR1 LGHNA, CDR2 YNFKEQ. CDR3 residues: CASSQASGGAGGDTQYF. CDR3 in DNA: TGTGCCAGCAGCCAAGCTAGCGGGGGGGCCGGAGGAGATACGCAGTATTTT.

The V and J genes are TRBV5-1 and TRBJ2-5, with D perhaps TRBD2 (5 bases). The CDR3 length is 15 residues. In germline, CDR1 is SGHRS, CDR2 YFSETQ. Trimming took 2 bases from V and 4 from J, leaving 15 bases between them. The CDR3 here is CASSFKSEGSETQYF. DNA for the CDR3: TGCGCCAGCAGCTTTAAGAGTGAGGGTTCAGAGACCCAGTACTTC.

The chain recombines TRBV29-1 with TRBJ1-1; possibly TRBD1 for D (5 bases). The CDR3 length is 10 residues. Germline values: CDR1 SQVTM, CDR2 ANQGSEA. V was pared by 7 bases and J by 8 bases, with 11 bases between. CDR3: CSATSGEAFF. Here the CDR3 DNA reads TGCAGCGCGACGTCAGGGGAAGCTTTCTTT.

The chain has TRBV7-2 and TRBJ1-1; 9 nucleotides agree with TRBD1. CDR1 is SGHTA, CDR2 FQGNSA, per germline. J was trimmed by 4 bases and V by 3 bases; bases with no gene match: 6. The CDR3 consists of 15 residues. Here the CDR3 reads CASSFASTGGTEAFF. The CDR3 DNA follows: TGTGCCAGCAGCTTCGCCTCGACAGGGGGCACTGAAGCTTTCTTT.

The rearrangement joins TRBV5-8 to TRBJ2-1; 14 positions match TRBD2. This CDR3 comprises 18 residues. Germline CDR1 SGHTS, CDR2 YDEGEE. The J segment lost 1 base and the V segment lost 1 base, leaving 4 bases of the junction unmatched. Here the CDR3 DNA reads TGTGCCAGCAGCTTGAGTGGGACTAGCGGGGGATCCTACAATGAGCAGTTCTTC. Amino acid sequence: CASSLSGTSGGSYNEQFF.

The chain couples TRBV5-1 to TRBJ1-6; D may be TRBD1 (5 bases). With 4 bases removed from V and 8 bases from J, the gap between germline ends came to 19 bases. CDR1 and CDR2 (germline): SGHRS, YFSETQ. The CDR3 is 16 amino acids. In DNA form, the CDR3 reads TGCGCCAGCAGCCGGGGACTGCCGCTGGGGCATTCACCCCTCCACTTT. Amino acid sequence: CASSRGLPLGHSPLHF.